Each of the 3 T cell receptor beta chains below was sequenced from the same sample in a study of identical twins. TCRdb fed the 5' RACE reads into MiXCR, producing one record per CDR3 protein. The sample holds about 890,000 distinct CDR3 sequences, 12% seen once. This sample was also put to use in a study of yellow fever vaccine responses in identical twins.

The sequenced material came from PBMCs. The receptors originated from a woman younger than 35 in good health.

The CDR3 region has the DNA TGCAGTGCTAGAGAATCTTTTTCAGGGTATACGGCCAATGAGCAGTTCTTC. Translated, it gives CSARESFSGYTANEQFF. The chain uses TRBV20-1 and TRBJ2-1, with a weak D call TRBD1 (5 bases). The V and J ends lost 0 bases and 6 bases respectively, with 21 bases between them. Looked up from germline, CDR1 is DFQATT and CDR2 is SNEGSKA (reference sequence). This CDR3 has 17 residues.

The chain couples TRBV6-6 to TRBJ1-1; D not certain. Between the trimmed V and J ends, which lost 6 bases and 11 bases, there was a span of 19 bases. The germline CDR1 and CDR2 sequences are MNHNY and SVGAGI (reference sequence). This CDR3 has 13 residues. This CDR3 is CASSLGSGRRAFF. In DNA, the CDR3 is TGTGCCAGCAGCCTGGGATCGGGGAGGCGGGCTTTCTTT.

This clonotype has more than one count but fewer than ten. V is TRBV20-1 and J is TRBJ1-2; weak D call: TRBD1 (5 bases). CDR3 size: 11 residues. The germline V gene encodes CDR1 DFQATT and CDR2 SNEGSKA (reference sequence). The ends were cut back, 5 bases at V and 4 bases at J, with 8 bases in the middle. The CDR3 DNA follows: TGCAGTGCTGGGGACCGCTATGGCTACACCTTC. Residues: CSAGDRYGYTF.